This passage covers 31 T cell receptor beta chains from one sample sequenced in a study of blood T cells in healthy people across ages. Sample-barcoded 5' priming and a J-beta primer mix drove a second PCR of about 7 to 11 cycles. TCRdb recomputed calls from the 5' RACE reads with MiXCR, one row per CDR3 protein. This table holds about 900,000 distinct CDR3 sequences, about 59% found once. Specimen: blood. All receptors derive from a man in his thirties or forties in good health.

V and J are TRBV15 and TRBJ2-5; D not resolved. V was shortened by 3 bases and J by 2 bases, with 1 base between the two germline ends. Germline CDR1 is LNHNV and CDR2 is YYDKDF (reference sequence). The CDR3 is made up of 11 amino acids. CDR3 bases: TGTGCCACCAGCAGGCAAGAGACCCAGTACTTC. Translated: CATSRQETQYF.

This clonotype was observed a handful of times. V and J are TRBV28 and TRBJ2-7; D assignment may be TRBD1 or TRBD2 (6 bases each). The CDR3 is 14 residues long. The germline V gene has CDR1 MDHEN and CDR2 SYDVKM. Between the trimmed V and J ends, which lost 10 bases and 2 bases, there was a span of 18 bases. CDR3 loop: CATLRGERTYEQYF. Here the CDR3 DNA reads TGTGCCACTCTGAGGGGGGAAAGGACCTACGAGCAGTACTTC.

The V and J genes are TRBV15 and TRBJ2-4; D gene ambiguous. Gene TRBJ2-7 matches the end of the DNA better, so the J call may be wrong. Germline CDR1 and CDR2: LNHNV and YYDKDF (reference sequence). The CDR3 has 14 amino acids. In DNA form, the CDR3 reads TGTGCCACCAGCACCCGGACGGCCACCTACGAGCAGTACTTC. Amino acid sequence: CATSTRTATYEQYF.

Note on this clonotype: An end of the junction does not agree with germline; a read error may underlie this. The chain recombines TRBV19 with TRBJ2-4; D is perhaps TRBD1 (6 bases). This CDR3 is built from 13 residues. The germline V gene encodes CDR1 LNHDA and CDR2 SQIVND (reference sequence). The CDR3 DNA is TGTGCCGGTAGTGGGGACATCAAAAACATTCAGTACTTC. This codes for CAGSGDIKNIQYF.

The genes are TRBV4-3 and TRBJ2-2; D is uncertain. Trimming stripped 0 bases from V and 4 bases from J, with 9 bases between. The germline V gene has CDR1 LGHNA and CDR2 YSLEER. This CDR3 is 15 amino acids long. DNA of the CDR3: TGCGCCAGCAGCCAAGATAGTAGCCGCACCGGGGAGCTGTTTTTT. It translates to CASSQDSSRTGELFF.

This clonotype was seen only a few times. This sequence joins TRBV7-9 and TRBJ2-3; D is uncertain. The CDR3 length is 14 residues. Germline loops: CDR1 SEHNR, CDR2 FQNEAQ (reference sequence). The V end was cut by 0 bases, the J end by 8 bases, with 12 bases between. The DNA of the CDR3 is TGTGCCAGCAGCTTAGCGCCCGACCGGGCTACGCAGTATTTT. Encoded protein: CASSLAPDRATQYF.

The rearrangement links TRBV7-2 to TRBJ2-5; D unclear. V was pared by 3 bases and J by 1 base, with 6 bases between. Germline values: CDR1 SGHTA, CDR2 FQGNSA. The CDR3 has 13 amino acids. CDR3 sequence: CASSFYSQETQYF. CDR3 in DNA: TGTGCCAGCAGCTTTTACAGCCAAGAGACCCAGTACTTC. Supplemented by reference TRBV7-2 and TRBJ2-5, the full variable domain reads GAGVSQSPSNKVTEKGKDVELRCDPISGHTALYWYRQSLGQGLEFLIYFQGNSAPDKSGLPSDRFSAERTGGSVSTLTIQRTQQEDSAVYLCASSFYSQETQYFGPGTRLLVL.

This clonotype has a handful of counts. V usage is TRBV15 and J usage is TRBJ2-7; D remains unclear. The V and J ends lost 1 base and 0 bases respectively, with 13 bases between them. The CDR3 covers 16 residues. Per the germline V gene, CDR1 is LNHNV and CDR2 is YYDKDF (reference sequence). The CDR3 here is CATSRGFGSNSYEQYF. The CDR3 bases are TGTGCCACCAGCAGAGGATTCGGCAGCAACTCCTACGAGCAGTACTTC.

The gene calls are TRBV7-8 and TRBJ2-7, with TRBD1 as a possible D gene (5 bases). Germline CDR1 and CDR2: SGHVS and FQNEAQ. The CDR3 has 14 residues. V was pared by 2 bases and J by 2 bases, with 10 bases between. The CDR3 loop reads CASSLSPGTYEQYF. CDR3 bases: TGTGCCAGCAGCTTAAGTCCAGGGACCTACGAGCAGTACTTC.

This clonotype was found a few times. The gene calls are TRBV5-1 and TRBJ2-1, with 11 bases that match TRBD2. CDR3 length equals 17 residues. Losses at the gene ends were 3 bases for V and 4 bases for J; bases not matched to a gene: 9. From germline, CDR1 is SGHRS and CDR2 YFSETQ. CDR3 amino acids: CASSSSALAGGYNEQFF. Here the CDR3 DNA reads TGCGCCAGCAGCTCCTCCGCCCTAGCGGGGGGTTACAATGAGCAGTTCTTC.

J is TRBJ2-3 and V is TRBV5-6; no reliable D call. Trimming removed 0 bases from V and 5 bases from J, with 10 bases in between. Germline V gives CDR1 SGHDT, CDR2 YYEEEE. The CDR3 runs to 14 residues. CDR3 DNA sequence: TGTGCCAGCAGCTTGGGGTGGCCCGAAGATACGCAGTATTTT. Amino acid sequence: CASSLGWPEDTQYF.

Of note for this clonotype: It may be a read error: a sequence one base away is much more abundant. DNA of the CDR3: TGTGCCAGCAGTGACTCGAACGGAGGGTATGAGCAGTTCTTC. Protein: CASSDSNGGYEQFF. The genes are TRBV6-5 and TRBJ2-1, with D possibly TRBD2 on 6 matching bases. Germline V CDR1 and CDR2: MNHEY, SVGAGI. The CDR3 runs to 14 residues.

The chain links TRBV5-1 to TRBJ2-7; D not certain. Germline CDR1 SGHRS, CDR2 YFSETQ. V lost 0 bases and J lost 7, with 11 bases in between. This CDR3 region has 13 residues. CDR3 nucleotide sequence: TGCGCCAGCAGCTTGGCCGAGAACGTGGAGCAGTACTTC. This gives the protein CASSLAENVEQYF.

The chain uses TRBV28 and TRBJ2-5; perhaps TRBD2 as D (6 bases). The germline V and J ends were trimmed by 0 bases and 11 bases, with 16 bases remaining between them. Germline V gives CDR1 MDHEN, CDR2 SYDVKM. This CDR3 has 14 residues. The CDR3 spells CASSLWGLPGEQYF. CDR3 bases: TGTGCCAGCAGTTTATGGGGACTCCCCGGGGAGCAGTACTTC. Looking up the rest from reference TRBV28 and TRBJ2-5 gives the full variable domain: DVKVTQSSRYLVKRTGEKVFLECVQDMDHENMFWYRQDPGLGLRLIYFSYDVKMKEKGDIPEGYSVSREKKERFSLILESASTNQTSMYLCASSLWGLPGEQYFGPGTRLLVL.

The V and J genes are TRBV4-3 and TRBJ2-5; a possible D gene is TRBD1 (6 bases). Germline assignment: CDR1 LGHNA and CDR2 YSLEER. V was clipped by 1 base and J by 2 bases, with 11 bases between them. The CDR3 loop spans 15 amino acids. This chain's CDR3 is CASSQAGRGQETQYF. Written as DNA, the CDR3 is TGCGCCAGCAGCCAAGCGGGCAGGGGTCAAGAGACCCAGTACTTC.

About this clonotype itself: The germline gene is not matched at one end of the junction; a read error may be the cause. The chain employs TRBV27 and TRBJ2-1, with D perhaps being TRBD1 or TRBD2 (5 bases each). The CDR3 is 13 residues long. Looked up from germline, CDR1 is MNHEY and CDR2 is SMNVEV (reference sequence). The CDR3 protein is CASSGGANNGQFF. In DNA form, the CDR3 reads TGTGCCAGCAGTGGGGGAGCCAACAATGGGCAGTTCTTC.

This chain links TRBV6-1 with TRBJ2-3, with TRBD1 as a possible D gene (6 bases). Trimming stripped 2 bases from V and 6 bases from J, with 12 bases between. The CDR3 spans 14 residues. The germline CDR1 and CDR2 sequences are MNHNS and SASEGT. This CDR3 reads CASSEIGQMDTQYF. Written as DNA, the CDR3 is TGTGCCAGCAGTGAAATAGGACAGATGGATACGCAGTATTTT.

V gene TRBV7-2 combines with J gene TRBJ2-1; 13 nucleotides align to TRBD2. V was pared by 5 bases and J by 9 bases, with 10 bases of the junction left unmatched. This CDR3 is built from 16 residues. Germline assignment: CDR1 SGHTA and CDR2 FQGNSA. The CDR3 is CASSLRLAGGLGEQFF. The CDR3 region has the DNA TGTGCCAGCAGCCTCAGACTAGCGGGGGGTCTGGGTGAGCAGTTCTTC.

This clonotype appeared once. V usage is TRBV28 and J usage is TRBJ1-5; D remains unclear. V lost 6 bases and J 0 bases, leaving 15 bases between the germline ends. From germline, CDR1 is MDHEN and CDR2 SYDVKM. CDR3 length equals 16 residues. CDR3 DNA sequence: TGTGCCAGCAGCTTAAAAGTCATCTATAGCAATCAGCCCCAGCATTTT. Amino acids: CASSLKVIYSNQPQHF.

The chain uses TRBV12-3 or TRBV12-4 and TRBJ2-3, with 9 positions matching TRBD2. The trim removed 6 bases at V and 1 base at J, leaving 8 bases unmatched. The CDR3 runs to 16 residues. The CDR3 DNA reads TGTGCCAGCAGATCAACCCCTAGCGGGGGCACAGATACGCAGTATTTT. It specifies CASRSTPSGGTDTQYF.

This chain connects TRBV5-5 to TRBJ1-2; 8 nucleotides agree with TRBD1. The CDR3 runs to 13 residues. Per the germline V gene, CDR1 is SGHKS and CDR2 is YYEKEE (reference sequence). V gave up 3 bases and J gave up 6 bases; unmatched junction bases: 4. As DNA, the CDR3 is TGTGCCAGCAGCTCTGGACAGGGTGATGGCTACACCTTC. Its protein is CASSSGQGDGYTF.

With respect to this clonotype: It may be a read error: a sequence one base away is much more abundant. V usage is TRBV20-1 and J usage is TRBJ2-1; D remains ambiguous. V dropped 7 bases and J dropped 4 bases, with 17 bases sitting between them. Germline V lookup: CDR1 DFQATT, CDR2 SNEGSKA (reference sequence). The CDR3 has 14 amino acids. CDR3 nucleotide sequence: TGCAGTGTAGCCGGCCCCCTTGGATACAATGAGCAGTTCTTC. This encodes CSVAGPLGYNEQFF.

The V gene is TRBV20-1, the J gene TRBJ2-7; possible D gene TRBD1, 6 bases. V gave up 6 bases and J gave up 4 bases, with 19 bases separating them. CDR3 length: 14 amino acids. CDR1 DFQATT and CDR2 SNEGSKA come from the germline V gene (reference sequence). CDR3 DNA sequence: TGCAGTGCCCCCCCCCCAGGGGCTGGTTACGAGCAGTACTTC. It encodes CSAPPPGAGYEQYF.

The chain links TRBV10-3 to TRBJ2-1, with 10 bases that match TRBD2. The germline gives CDR1 ENHRY, CDR2 SYGVKD. The CDR3 covers 15 residues. V lost 6 bases, J lost 5 bases, and 7 bases stayed unmatched. This chain's CDR3 is CAIRDSGGPHNEQFF. The DNA of the CDR3 is TGTGCCATCAGGGATAGCGGGGGGCCCCACAATGAGCAGTTCTTC.

V is TRBV19 and J is TRBJ1-4; D is uncertain. The CDR3 extends over 15 amino acids. Germline values: CDR1 LNHDA, CDR2 SQIVND (reference sequence). V was cut by 5 bases and J by 6 bases, with 16 bases left in between. CDR3: CASSLLSVRHEKLFF. The CDR3 coding sequence is TGTGCCAGTAGTTTGCTTTCAGTGCGACATGAAAAACTGTTTTTT.

This clonotype appeared once. The chain carries TRBV20-1 and TRBJ1-2; 11 bases align to TRBD1. The CDR3 length is 15 residues. Germline lookup yields CDR1 DFQATT and CDR2 SNEGSKA (reference sequence). J lost 2 bases, V lost 1 base, and 3 bases had no gene match. CDR3 region: CSARGTGGRNYGYTF. The DNA for the CDR3 is TGCAGTGCTAGAGGGACAGGGGGCCGAAACTATGGCTACACCTTC.

The rearrangement uses TRBV20-1 and TRBJ2-5; 8 bases match TRBD1. The trim removed 5 bases at V and 5 bases at J, leaving 7 bases unmatched. CDR1 DFQATT and CDR2 SNEGSKA come from the germline V gene (reference sequence). The CDR3 runs 13 residues. CDR3: CSAQTGVRETQYF. In DNA form, the CDR3 reads TGCAGTGCTCAGACAGGGGTTCGGGAGACCCAGTACTTC.

The chain joins TRBV6-2 or TRBV6-3 to TRBJ2-3, with 8 nucleotides matching TRBD2. This CDR3 has 15 amino acids. Unmatched junction bases numbered 1, after V lost 2 bases and J lost 0 bases. Per germline, CDR1 MNHEY and CDR2 SVGEGT. This CDR3 is CASSYTSGSTDTQYF. DNA for the CDR3: TGTGCCAGCAGTTACACTAGCGGAAGCACAGATACGCAGTATTTT.

This chain connects TRBV6-5 to TRBJ2-5, with 8 bases lining up with TRBD1. CDR1 and CDR2 (germline): MNHEY, SVGAGI. Germline trimming cut 6 bases from V and 11 bases from J; bases unmatched to any gene: 20. The CDR3 consists of 16 residues. The CDR3 loop is CASRRAGGRDFSEQYF. The CDR3 region has the DNA TGTGCCAGCAGACGAGCAGGGGGCCGAGATTTTAGTGAGCAGTACTTC.

This clonotype occurred a few times. The genes are TRBV20-1 and TRBJ2-5; 13 bases are a match to TRBD2. With 3 bases clipped from V and 5 bases from J, the junction kept 6 bases outside the gene matches. The CDR3 covers 15 residues. Germline lookup yields CDR1 DFQATT and CDR2 SNEGSKA (reference sequence). The DNA for the CDR3 is TGCAGTGCTAGCCCGACTAGCGGGGGGAAGGAGACCCAGTACTTC. It codes for CSASPTSGGKETQYF.

The rearrangement uses TRBV12-3 or TRBV12-4 and TRBJ1-6, with 8 positions matching TRBD1. The ends lost 6 bases at V and 7 bases at J; junction bases unmatched: 5. CDR3 length equals 14 residues. The CDR3 DNA reads as TGTGCCAGCAGCCGGACAGGGTTAAATTCACCCCTCCACTTT. Translated: CASSRTGLNSPLHF.